This T cell receptor (beta chain) was obtained from a study of OX40 agonist ivuxolimab in advanced cancers. As for the study in general: Therapy given before enrollment (anti-PD-1, anti-PD-L1 or anti-CTLA-4) was allowed, and around 41% had some.

Study-level findings and limits: Expanded clones belonging to CD8+ T cells outnumbered, on average, those of CD4+.

Only one count was recorded for this clone. Antigen unknown. Profiling relied on immunoSEQ multiplex PCR, and the TCRdb table lists in-frame clones only, not all of them. Among 50,000 to 55,000 clones listed, about four fifths were seen once. Germline assignment: CDR1 LNHNV and CDR2 YYDKDF (reference sequence). Trimming cost V 5 bases and J 5 bases; bases outside gene matches: 7. This CDR3 is 14 amino acids long. The V call is TRBV15, the J call TRBJ2-7; 9 nucleotides match TRBD2. The sequence was collected from an adult with an advanced solid tumor such as melanoma, head and neck, liver or kidney cancer. The sample in question was CD4+ or CD8+ T cells sorted from blood, obtained in a trial of the OX40 agonist ivuxolimab. As DNA, the CDR3 is TGTGCCACCAGCCCTGGGACTAGCCCCCACGAGCAGTACTTC. Its translation is CATSPGTSPHEQYF.